The entry that follows covers one T cell receptor beta chain sequence. Its cognate antigen is unknown. Data came from immunoSEQ multiplex PCR; TCRdb stores just in-frame clones and leaves some out. Counted here are about 61,000 clones, roughly four fifths occurring once; the ten biggest clones make up roughly 2.7%. CDR1 is SQVTM and CDR2 is ANQGSEA in the germline V gene. J lost 2 bases, V lost 7 bases, and 5 bases had no gene match. This CDR3 comprises 13 residues. Antigen-specific CD4+ T cells expanded by the ViraFEST assay with viral peptide pools were then sequenced. Culture lasted 10 days before CD4+ T cell isolation. Vaccine recipients lacked prior SARS-CoV-2 infection and had negative nucleocapsid antibodies. This sample was included in a study of vaccination effects on CD4 cells after COVID-19. On the study more broadly: All participants had two doses of either the BNT162b2 or mRNA-1273 vaccine.

Sequences were derived from CD4+ T cells from PBMCs cultured with HCoV-229E spike peptides, sampled before COVID-19 vaccination. The TCR sequence derives from a human donor who received a COVID-19 vaccine. The V gene is TRBV29-1, the J gene TRBJ1-2, with 9 bases that match TRBD1. CDR3 region: CSARDRANYGYTF. CDR3 DNA sequence: TGCAGCGCCAGGGACAGGGCCAACTATGGCTACACCTTC.